The TCR beta chain under discussion was sequenced for a study of vaccination and CD4 T cells after COVID-19. As for time point: late sampling 161 to 241 days after vaccination in three convalescent patients. As to treatment: approximately nine-day PBMC culture with coronavirus spike peptide pools or control peptides (ViraFEST assay). With the Oncomine TCR Beta short-read assay, DNA from cultured CD4+ T cells was sequenced. TCRdb reprocessed the PCR reads via MiXCR and lists one record per CDR3 protein. The sample has fewer than 30,000 distinct CDR3 sequences, around 41% seen once. The sample holds a few counts of this clonotype. Its target is unknown. The CDR3 is 16 amino acids. Germline CDR1 and CDR2: DFQATT and SNEGSKA (reference sequence). V lost 0 bases, J lost 2 bases, and 14 bases lay in between.

The chain combines TRBV20-1 with TRBJ1-5; tentatively, D is TRBD1 (5 bases). The TCR comes from a human donor who had recovered from COVID-19. The sample in question was CD4+ T cells from blood, cultured in vitro, obtained about 7 months after SARS-CoV-2 vaccination. CDR3 nucleotides: TGCAGTGCTAGAGAGGGACCTCGGCTGGGCAATCAGCCCCAGCATTTT. Translating gives CSAREGPRLGNQPQHF.